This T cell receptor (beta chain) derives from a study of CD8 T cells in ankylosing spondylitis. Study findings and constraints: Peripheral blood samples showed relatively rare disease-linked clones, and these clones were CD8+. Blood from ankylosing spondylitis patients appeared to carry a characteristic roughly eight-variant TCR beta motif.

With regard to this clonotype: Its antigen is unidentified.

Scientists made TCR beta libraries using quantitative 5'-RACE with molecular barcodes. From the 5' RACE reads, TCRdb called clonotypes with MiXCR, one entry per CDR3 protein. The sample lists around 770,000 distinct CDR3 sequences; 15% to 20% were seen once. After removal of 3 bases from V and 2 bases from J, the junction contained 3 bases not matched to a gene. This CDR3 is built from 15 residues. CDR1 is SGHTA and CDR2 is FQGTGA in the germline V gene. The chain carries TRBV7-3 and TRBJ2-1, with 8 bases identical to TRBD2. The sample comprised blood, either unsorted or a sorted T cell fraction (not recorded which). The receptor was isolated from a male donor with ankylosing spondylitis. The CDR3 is CASSFLSGTYNEQFF. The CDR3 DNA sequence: TGTGCCAGCAGCTTTCTTAGCGGGACCTACAATGAGCAGTTCTTC.